This entry lists 30 T cell receptor beta chains sequenced from one sample in a study of blood T cells in healthy people across ages. Sample-barcoded 5' priming and a J-beta primer mix drove a second PCR of 7 to 11 cycles. TCRdb fed the 5' RACE reads into MiXCR, producing one record per CDR3 protein. The sample includes approximately 2,000,000 distinct CDR3 sequences, about two fifths of them seen just once. Input material: blood. These receptors came from a human donor in good health.

In DNA form, the CDR3 reads TGTGCCAGCAGCCACCGGGACGGGGAAGAGACCCAGTACTTC. Encoded protein: CASSHRDGEETQYF. The rearrangement uses TRBV3-1 and TRBJ2-5; D tentatively fits TRBD1 or TRBD2 (5 bases each). The germline gives CDR1 LGHDT, CDR2 YNNKEL (reference sequence). Trimming took 3 bases from V and 3 from J, leaving 11 bases between them. This CDR3 comprises 14 residues.

This chain uses TRBV20-1 with TRBJ1-6; no clear D. The V gene lost 6 bases and the J gene lost 8 bases, with 17 bases spanning the gap. CDR3 length: 14 residues. Germline lookup yields CDR1 DFQATT and CDR2 SNEGSKA (reference sequence). CDR3 coding DNA: TGCAGTGCCCGCCGGACGGAAAGGGATTCACCCCTCCACTTT. This encodes CSARRTERDSPLHF.

The J gene is TRBJ2-1, the V gene TRBV3-1; D is unresolved. Trimming took off 0 bases at V and 10 bases at J, with 10 bases between the two ends. There are 13 residues in the CDR3. The germline gives CDR1 LGHDT, CDR2 YNNKEL (reference sequence). CDR3 protein: CASSQDVLDEQFF. The CDR3 DNA follows: TGTGCCAGCAGCCAAGATGTACTCGACGAGCAGTTCTTC.

The chain recombines TRBV7-2 with TRBJ1-2; no firm D call. The CDR3 sequence is 15 residues long. Trimming removed 5 bases from V and 6 bases from J, with 19 bases in between. Germline CDR1 and CDR2: SGHTA and FQGNSA. CDR3 sequence: CASSLIAWQDHGYTF. CDR3 nucleotides: TGTGCCAGCAGCCTAATAGCCTGGCAGGATCATGGCTACACCTTC.

The chain carries TRBV6-6 and TRBJ1-1, with a possible D match to TRBD1 (6 bases). Germline CDR1 is MNHNY and CDR2 is SVGAGI (reference sequence). The length of the CDR3 is 17 residues. Trimming pared 2 bases from V and 5 bases from J, leaving 21 bases between. The CDR3 DNA is TGTGCCAGCAGTTACCCGAGGGGGGCCGTGGGAACAACTGAAGCTTTCTTT. This sequence encodes CASSYPRGAVGTTEAFF.

The chain has TRBV6-6 and TRBJ1-5; TRBD1 might be the D (5 bases). V was pared by 2 bases and J by 7 bases, with 12 bases between. The CDR3 has 14 residues. Germline V lookup: CDR1 MNHNY, CDR2 SVGAGI (reference sequence). CDR3 sequence reads: CASSYRGSEQPQHF. CDR3 DNA: TGTGCCAGCAGTTACCGGGGGAGTGAACAGCCCCAGCATTTT.

V is TRBV12-3 or TRBV12-4 and J is TRBJ1-4; TRBD1 might be the D (5 bases). CDR3 length: 17 residues. Trimming took off 3 bases at V and 4 bases at J, with 18 bases between the two ends. Here the CDR3 DNA reads TGTGCCAGCAGTTTTGCCCTCTGGGGGGAAATTAATGAAAAACTGTTTTTT. The encoded protein is CASSFALWGEINEKLFF.

The gene calls are TRBV2 and TRBJ2-7; D tentatively fits TRBD1 or TRBD2 (7 bases each). The germline V and J ends were trimmed by 1 base and 3 bases, with 16 bases remaining between them. The germline V gene encodes CDR1 SNHLY and CDR2 FYNNEI. This CDR3 spans 16 amino acids. The CDR3 is CASSEGAGQKVYEQYF. In nucleotides, the CDR3 is TGTGCCAGCAGTGAAGGAGCGGGACAGAAGGTCTACGAGCAGTACTTC.

This chain joins TRBV6-5 and TRBJ1-1, with D uncertain. This CDR3 region has 13 residues. V lost 0 bases and J lost 7, with 9 bases in between. Germline V lookup: CDR1 MNHEY, CDR2 SVGAGI. The CDR3 DNA sequence: TGTGCCAGCAGTTACTCGGAAATCCATGAAGCTTTCTTT. Translated, it gives CASSYSEIHEAFF.

This clonotype was seen a handful of times. The chain carries TRBV20-1 and TRBJ2-3; tentative D call: TRBD2 (5 bases). The CDR3 is 14 amino acids. Between the trimmed V and J ends, which lost 4 bases and 2 bases, there was a span of 13 bases. Germline-derived CDR1 and CDR2 are DFQATT and SNEGSKA (reference sequence). The CDR3 sequence: CSAISGVYTDTQYF. The CDR3 bases are TGCAGTGCTATCTCCGGGGTATACACAGATACGCAGTATTTT.

This chain connects TRBV11-2 to TRBJ2-1, with 10 bases lining up with TRBD2. This CDR3 has 17 residues. CDR1 and CDR2 (germline): SGHAT, FQNNGV. V was pared by 2 bases and J by 1 base, with 5 bases of the junction left unmatched. The CDR3 spells CASSLTYSGGSYNEQFF. The CDR3 nucleotides read TGTGCCAGCAGCTTAACCTATAGCGGGGGGTCCTACAATGAGCAGTTCTTC.

A word on this clonotype: Its ends do not fully match the called genes, so a read error is possible. This chain uses TRBV12-3 or TRBV12-4 with TRBJ1-5, with a tentative D call TRBD1 (5 bases). The CDR3 length is 15 residues. For the CDR3, the DNA is TGTGCCAGCAGGTTGAGAGGGACGGTCAATCAGCCCCTGCATTTT. This encodes CASRLRGTVNQPLHF.

V gene TRBV7-3 combines with J gene TRBJ1-2; D call uncertain. Trimming stripped 8 bases from V and 4 bases from J, with 14 bases between. The CDR3 is made up of 13 amino acids. The germline gives CDR1 SGHTA, CDR2 FQGTGA. CDR3 in DNA: TGTGCCAGCGGTTTGGGCTCGTCCTATGGCTACACCTTC. It translates to CASGLGSSYGYTF.

The table lists this clonotype with a few counts. The chain recombines TRBV27 with TRBJ2-7, with 7 bases identical to TRBD1. With 6 bases clipped from V and 3 bases from J, the junction kept 8 bases outside the gene matches. This CDR3 contains 14 residues. Germline assignment: CDR1 MNHEY and CDR2 SMNVEV (reference sequence). In DNA form, the CDR3 reads TGTGCCAGCAGCCCGACAGGGTTCCGCTACGAGCAGTACTTC. Amino acid sequence: CASSPTGFRYEQYF.

This clonotype was detected ten times or more. V usage is TRBV7-9 and J usage is TRBJ2-7; no clear D. V lost 5 bases and J 1 base, leaving 9 bases between the germline ends. This CDR3 contains 13 residues. Germline values: CDR1 SEHNR, CDR2 FQNEAQ (reference sequence). CDR3 bases: TGTGCCAGCAGCCCCCCCCGGTCCTACGAGCAGTACTTC. This encodes CASSPPRSYEQYF.

This chain uses TRBV10-3 with TRBJ1-5; no definite D call. Trimming took 3 bases from V and 11 from J, leaving 11 bases between them. In germline, CDR1 is ENHRY, CDR2 SYGVKD. The CDR3 spans 12 residues. CDR3: CAISDPESAQHF. CDR3 bases: TGTGCCATCAGTGATCCCGAATCAGCCCAGCATTTT.

This clonotype has at least ten counts. This rearrangement joins TRBV12-3 or TRBV12-4 to TRBJ2-7; D not resolved. This CDR3 has 13 residues. With 1 base removed from V and 0 bases from J, the gap between germline ends came to 4 bases. The CDR3 DNA is TGTGCCAGCAGTTTAGAGGCCTCCTACGAGCAGTACTTC. Its translation is CASSLEASYEQYF.

The gene calls are TRBV9 and TRBJ2-6, with 7 bases identical to TRBD1. The CDR3 has 17 amino acids. CDR1 and CDR2 (germline): SGDLS, YYNGEE. J gave up 4 bases and V 0 bases, and 7 bases lay outside the gene matches. This chain's CDR3 is CASSVDLQGRGANVLTF. CDR3 sequence (DNA): TGTGCCAGCAGCGTAGACCTACAGGGGCGAGGGGCCAACGTCCTGACTTTC.

The chain carries TRBV20-1 and TRBJ1-6; D gene unclear. The germline gives CDR1 DFQATT, CDR2 SNEGSKA (reference sequence). This CDR3 region has 15 residues. V was pared by 0 bases and J by 2 bases, with 8 bases between. CDR3 region: CSARDPGPYNSPLHF. CDR3 nucleotide sequence: TGCAGTGCTAGAGATCCGGGCCCCTATAATTCACCCCTCCACTTT.

This clonotype was picked up one time. This chain uses TRBV29-1 with TRBJ1-1, with a weak D call TRBD1 (5 bases). CDR1 and CDR2 from the germline V gene are SQVTM and ANQGSEA. The germline V and J ends were trimmed by 3 bases and 4 bases, with 18 bases remaining between them. The CDR3 covers 15 residues. The CDR3 region has the DNA TGCAGCGTTGAGAACACCGTCTCGAGGGGCACTGAAGCTTTCTTT. It codes for CSVENTVSRGTEAFF.

V usage is TRBV20-1 and J usage is TRBJ2-7, with a tentative D call TRBD1 (5 bases). CDR3 size: 14 residues. Trimming shortened V by 2 bases and J by 3 bases, and 14 bases separated the two germline ends. Per germline, CDR1 DFQATT and CDR2 SNEGSKA (reference sequence). The CDR3 sequence: CSARPQGVDYEQYF. CDR3 in DNA: TGCAGTGCTAGACCTCAGGGCGTAGACTACGAGCAGTACTTC.

The chain links TRBV28 to TRBJ1-4; D gene unclear. CDR1 and CDR2 from the germline V gene are MDHEN and SYDVKM. Trimming pared 6 bases from V and 8 bases from J, leaving 7 bases between. The CDR3 has 11 residues. CDR3 DNA sequence: TGTGCCAGCAGCGCTACAGAAAAACTGTTTTTT. Protein sequence: CASSATEKLFF.

The sample holds a few counts of this clonotype. CDR3 residues: CSQQRGTYEQYF. CDR3 nucleotides: TGCAGCCAGCAGCGGGGGACCTACGAGCAGTACTTC. This sequence joins TRBV20-1 and TRBJ2-7; 8 bases align to TRBD2. There are 12 residues in the CDR3. The V gene's germline CDR1 is DFQATT and CDR2 SNEGSKA (reference sequence).

The rearrangement uses TRBV6-5 and TRBJ2-4, with unresolved D. The DNA end is more similar to TRBJ2-7, so the J call may be wrong. The CDR3 is 13 residues long. Germline CDR1 is MNHEY and CDR2 is SVGAGI. The CDR3: CASSLKPLNEQYF. The CDR3 nucleotides are TGTGCCAGCAGTCTAAAACCTTTGAACGAGCAGTACTTC.

The CDR3 loop is CASRADTEKLFF. DNA of the CDR3: TGTGCCAGCAGGGCCGATACGGAAAAACTGTTTTTT. This chain connects TRBV2 to TRBJ1-4; D gene unclear. Trimming cost V 6 bases and J 8 bases, with 10 bases left between them. Germline CDR1 SNHLY, CDR2 FYNNEI. This CDR3 contains 12 residues.

The chain is built from TRBV29-1 and TRBJ2-3, with 7 nucleotides matching TRBD2. CDR1 and CDR2 (germline): SQVTM, ANQGSEA. The CDR3 length is 13 residues. V dropped 4 bases and J dropped 5; count of bases not matched to a gene: 6. The CDR3 protein is CSVASGEGDTQYF. The CDR3 bases are TGCAGCGTTGCAAGCGGGGAGGGAGATACGCAGTATTTT.

This clonotype was counted only a few times. V gene TRBV18 combines with J gene TRBJ2-5, with TRBD1 identical over 9 bases. TRBJ2-7 explains the end of the DNA better; the J call may be wrong. Germline CDR1 KGHSH, CDR2 LQKENI. This CDR3 is built from 14 residues. The CDR3, as DNA: TGTGCCAGCTCAGAGAGGACAGGGGCCTACGAGCAGTACTTC. Protein sequence: CASSERTGAYEQYF.

The genes are TRBV5-4 and TRBJ2-2, with 10 bases lining up with TRBD1. V lost 4 bases, J lost 5 bases, and 11 bases stayed unmatched. The CDR3 loop spans 17 amino acids. Germline-derived CDR1 and CDR2 are SGHNT and YYREEE (reference sequence). The CDR3 nucleotides are TGTGCCAGCAGCAAGCCGCCGGGACAGGGGTTAACCGGGGAGCTGTTTTTT. This sequence encodes CASSKPPGQGLTGELFF. The full variable domain, in which reference TRBV5-4 and TRBJ2-2 provide the parts outside the CDR3, is ETGVTQSPTHLIKTRGQQVTLRCSSQSGHNTVSWYQQALGQGPQFIFQYYREEENGRGNFPPRFSGLQFPNYSSELNVNALELDDSALYLCASSKPPGQGLTGELFFGEGSRLTVL.

This chain joins TRBV3-1 and TRBJ2-7, with D possibly matching TRBD2 (5 bases). Germline CDR1 is LGHDT and CDR2 is YNNKEL (reference sequence). V was trimmed by 4 bases and J by 1 base, leaving 8 bases between them. The CDR3 covers 13 residues. In DNA form, the CDR3 reads TGTGCCAGCAGCCCCACTAGATCCTACGAGCAGTACTTC. Translation: CASSPTRSYEQYF.

The chain couples TRBV6-6 to TRBJ2-2; D possibly matches TRBD1 or TRBD2 (5 bases each). Trimming pared 5 bases from V and 5 bases from J, leaving 9 bases between. The CDR3 loop spans 13 amino acids. Per germline, CDR1 MNHNY and CDR2 SVGAGI (reference sequence). CDR3 sequence: CASSLGETGELFF. Written as DNA, the CDR3 is TGTGCCAGCAGTCTAGGGGAGACCGGGGAGCTGTTTTTT.